A selection of T cell receptor beta chains follows, all from one sample in a study of cytomegalovirus exposure and HLA in healthy donors. Sequencing used immunoSEQ multiplex PCR; TCRdb keeps in-frame clones, though not all of them. The table shows roughly 220,000 clones, with 75% occurring only once. Specimen: PBMCs. The source is a woman in her 30s in good health and CMV-seronegative. Both conserved end residues are part of each CDR3. Some rows have no size entry. The others give once, few or many, or a class for an expanded clone.

>TRBV19|NA|TRBJ1-3
CASSIRLRSGNTIYF
>TRBV25-1|NA|TRBJ2-5
CASSPPDRGPLETQYF
>TRBV2|NA|TRBJ1-2
CASVAGSANYGYTF
>TRBV5-4|NA|TRBJ1-4
CASSVAGGDNEKLFF
>TRBV2|NA|TRBJ2-3
CASSEGGRGADTQYF
>TRBV6-1|NA|TRBJ1-1
CASTEGTRGNTEAFF
>TRBV11-3|few|TRBJ1-2
CASSPTLTGYYGYTF
>TRBV5-1|NA|TRBJ2-5
CASSTRQGEETQYF
>TRBV6-5|NA|TRBJ1-3
CASSLQGPISGNTIYF
>TRBV4-1|NA|TRBJ1-3
CASSQAVAEDTIYF
>TRBV7-6|NA|TRBJ1-1
CASSPQGAYTEAFF
>TRBV5-8|NA|TRBJ2-2
CASSYRTGNTGELFF
>TRBV5-6|NA|TRBJ2-5
CASSLTDQEAQYF
>TRBV7-6|NA|TRBJ2-5
CASSFPDSGGRETQYF
>TRBV6-5|NA|TRBJ2-2
CASSGLNTGELFF
>TRBV10-1|NA|TRBJ2-1
CASSEGLAGGDEQFF
>TRBV10-3|NA|TRBJ1-1
CAIRGGNTEAFF
>TRBV4-2|few|TRBJ2-7
CASSLSGLSYEQYF
>TRBV18|NA|TRBJ1-2
CATGMRSVNYGYTF
>TRBV6-5|once|TRBJ1-1
CASSYSSSGARTEAFF
>TRBV18|few|TRBJ1-3
CASLPGTGADLFSGNTIYF
>TRBV6-5|NA|TRBJ1-1
CASSQTGGSAFF
>TRBV5-1|NA|TRBJ1-1
CASRLTSNRFLSHTEAFF
>TRBV6-6|NA|TRBJ2-3
CASSRTGSPDTQYF
>TRBV9|NA|TRBJ2-7
CASSVAHEERTGGGYEQYF
>TRBV6-5|few|TRBJ2-3
CASRTSGSADTQYF
>TRBV6-1|NA|TRBJ1-1
CASSSGQGAVFSAFF
>TRBV30|NA|TRBJ2-3
CAWKGLVVDTQYF
>TRBV5-4|NA|TRBJ2-1
CASSLAGALEQFF
>TRBV5-6|NA|TRBJ1-6
CASSLASTGGNSPLHF
>TRBV4-1|NA|TRBJ2-1
CASGLTAASSYNEQFF